What follows describes a single T cell receptor (beta chain). The table lists this clone with a few counts. Its antigen remains undetermined. No clone much larger than this one lies a single base away; base qualities are absent. Enrolling through a virtual design, the prospective study's participants ranged in age from roughly 18 to 89 years and lived across roughly 24 United States geographic areas. Cohort assignment in the prospective study relied on participant-reported clinical history from a screening survey and a study questionnaire. Exposed participants were defined as having been in contact with someone with a PCR-confirmed or clinician-diagnosed COVID-19 case within 2 weeks of study entry. Mobile phlebotomists in the prospective study collected whole blood, serum and a nasopharyngeal or oropharyngeal swab from every participant. Prospective study participants could optionally give additional blood draws and questionnaires over a roughly 2-month period. Before DNA extraction, blood samples from the prospective study were shipped at room temperature or frozen.

TCRbeta CDR3 regions were amplified from genomic DNA using the immunoSEQ Assay, a bias-controlled multiplex PCR. Under the source paper's analysis protocol: The number of nucleated cells in each sample was estimated from the amplification of reference gene primers within the assay. To quantify the absolute abundance of each unique TCRbeta CDR3 rearrangement, sequence reads were collapsed and filtered. For each sample, productive Simpson clonality was calculated as the square root of Simpson's diversity index over productive rearrangements. TCRdb mirrors the immuneACCESS table, restricted to in-frame sequences. Some clones are absent from its copies; in checked studies, under half trace to an unresolved V gene, and the reason for the others is unknown. V, J and clone size reflect that table, while D and trimming were determined from the DNA. The sample records some 340,000 clones, 90% to 95% of which are singletons. Of the sample, approximately 4.1% falls within the top ten clones.

The sample is drawn from a study of blood T cell repertoires in COVID-19 (dated by TCRdb to 2019 to 2021). Background for the entire study: Samples covering the acute and convalescent phases of COVID-19 were provided by collaborators in the United States, Italy and Spain. The material from the prospective study consisted of cDNA or gDNA derived from T cells, B-cell-depleted T cells, or PBMCs. Subjects who had been exposed to COVID-19, were actively infected with it, or had recovered from it provided the deeply sampled blood TCRbeta repertoires that made up the dataset. The repertoires were released in a freely available public database meant as a resource for research on the immune response to SARS-CoV-2. The samples were drawn from the first 160 participants of the ongoing ImmuneRACE study and from under 1,500 subjects provided by 6 global collaborators. A de-identified subject ID, COVID-19 status, age in years and sex were almost always included in the sample metadata. Where available, HLA class I and class II types were obtained from metadata supplied by the sample provider rather than from assay-based typing.

Findings and caveats that apply to the study as a whole: The quantity of clinical and demographic metadata differed by source and by participant and was supplied without curation.

The germline V end is reduced by 4 bases and the J end by 4 bases; junction bases left unmatched: 3. The CDR3, from cysteine to phenylalanine, totals 14 residues. Only CDR3 DNA is held: 42 bases, read in frame from base 1. CDR1 LNHDA and CDR2 SQIVND were looked up in the germline V gene (reference sequence). The receptor's source is a woman aged 25 to 45 who had been exposed to COVID-19. Sequencing input: PBMCs or T cells enriched from blood (not recorded which). The chain is assembled from TRBV19 and TRBJ1-1, with 10 bases matching TRBD1. The CDR3: CASSRQGAATEAFF. In nucleotide form, the sequence is TGTGCCAGTAGTAGACAGGGGGCCGCCACTGAAGCTTTCTTT.